The 19 T cell receptor beta chains given below trace back to one sample, sequenced in a study of T-cell memory formation after mild COVID-19. TCRdb passed the 5' RACE reads through MiXCR, listing each CDR3 protein once. This sample has 280,000 or so distinct CDR3 sequences; approximately 8.4% occur once, and the top ten carry under 25%. Sequencing was done on a sample of PBMCs or a T cell subset sorted from them (not recorded which). The receptors derive from a man aged 18 to 30 who had mild COVID-19 (a few samples of this study predate the infection). Cell type and time point are not known.

The CDR3 DNA reads as TGCAGCGTTGGGACTGTACAGGGGGTGGGTGGTGAGCAGTTCTTC. Translated, it gives CSVGTVQGVGGEQFF. This rearrangement joins TRBV29-1 to TRBJ2-1; 8 bases match TRBD1. The CDR3 is made up of 15 amino acids. V shed 4 bases, J shed 9 bases, and the junction held 14 bases outside the gene matches. Germline V CDR1 and CDR2: SQVTM, ANQGSEA.

The V call is TRBV4-2, the J call TRBJ2-5; 7 nucleotides match TRBD2. The ends lost 0 bases at V and 4 bases at J; junction bases unmatched: 8. The CDR3 loop spans 16 amino acids. The germline V gene has CDR1 LGHNA and CDR2 YNFKEQ. CDR3 bases: TGTGCCAGCAGCCAAGACGGGACTACCTTCTTAGAGACCCAGTACTTC. Translation: CASSQDGTTFLETQYF.

The genes are TRBV12-3 or TRBV12-4 and TRBJ2-4; D may be TRBD2 (6 bases). CDR3 length: 18 residues. Trimming took off 5 bases at V and 4 bases at J, with 24 bases between the two ends. The CDR3 loop reads CASSPGGARYSTKNIQYF. DNA of the CDR3: TGTGCCAGCAGTCCCGGCGGGGCCCGGTACAGTACAAAAAACATTCAGTACTTC.

The V gene is TRBV7-9, the J gene TRBJ1-1, with D possibly TRBD1 on 6 matching bases. CDR1 SEHNR and CDR2 FQNEAQ come from the germline V gene (reference sequence). With 3 bases removed from V and 8 bases from J, the gap between germline ends came to 13 bases. This CDR3 spans 13 amino acids. The CDR3 region has the DNA TGTGCCAGCAGCTTCGAGAGCACAGGGGAAGCTTTCTTT. Its translation: CASSFESTGEAFF. The whole variable domain, remainder taken from reference TRBV7-9 and TRBJ1-1, is DTGVSQNPRHKITKRGQNVTFRCDPISEHNRLYWYRQTLGQGPEFLTYFQNEAQLEKSRLLSDRFSAERPKGSFSTLEIQRTEQGDSAMYLCASSFESTGEAFFGQGTRLTVV.

This clonotype has more than one count but fewer than ten. This chain links TRBV5-1 with TRBJ2-1; 12 bases are shared with TRBD2. The CDR3 runs to 14 residues. Unmatched junction bases numbered 1, after V lost 3 bases and J lost 6 bases. CDR1 SGHRS and CDR2 YFSETQ come from the germline V gene. Here the CDR3 DNA reads TGCGCCAGCAGCTGGACTAGCGGGGTCAATGAGCAGTTCTTC. It encodes CASSWTSGVNEQFF.

This clonotype was picked up a small number of times. The V call is TRBV7-9, the J call TRBJ2-4; no reliable D call. Germline-derived CDR1 and CDR2 are SEHNR and FQNEAQ (reference sequence). The CDR3 totals 14 residues. V was clipped by 6 bases and J by 0 bases, with 9 bases between them. The CDR3 DNA is TGTGCCAGCAGTGCATTGGAAGCCAAAAACATTCAGTACTTC. This encodes CASSALEAKNIQYF.

This clonotype was counted ten times or more. This chain uses TRBV18 with TRBJ1-2, with 10 bases lining up with TRBD1. The V gene end was trimmed by 1 base and the J gene end by 4 bases; junction bases not matched to a gene: 0. Germline CDR1 reads KGHSH; CDR2 reads LQKENI. This CDR3 region has 14 residues. CDR3 sequence reads: CASSPRTGGYGYTF. For the CDR3, the DNA is TGTGCCAGCTCACCACGGACAGGGGGCTATGGCTACACCTTC.

This clonotype was seen more than once but under ten times. This chain links TRBV6-2 or TRBV6-3 with TRBJ2-1; D is unclear. Germline V gives CDR1 MNHEY, CDR2 SVGEGT. Trimming cost V 6 bases and J 0 bases, with 21 bases left between them. This CDR3 is built from 18 residues. DNA of the CDR3: TGTGCCAGCAGCCCCCTCCCGACTGGAAAGAGCTCCTACAATGAGCAGTTCTTC. This codes for CASSPLPTGKSSYNEQFF.

The gene calls are TRBV14 and TRBJ2-1; 9 bases map to TRBD2. CDR3 length: 16 amino acids. The V gene end was trimmed by 4 bases and the J gene end by 6 bases; junction bases not matched to a gene: 10. The germline gives CDR1 SGHDN, CDR2 FVKESK. As DNA, the CDR3 is TGTGCCAGCAGCCTACCCGGGACTAGCTCTGGCAATGAGCAGTTCTTC. Translating it yields CASSLPGTSSGNEQFF.

The V gene is TRBV12-3 or TRBV12-4, the J gene TRBJ2-2, with a tentative D call TRBD2 (5 bases). The V and J ends lost 6 bases and 3 bases respectively, with 11 bases between them. The CDR3 extends over 14 amino acids. The CDR3 reads CASRPGVYTGELFF. The CDR3 nucleotides read TGTGCCAGCAGACCCGGGGTCTACACCGGGGAGCTGTTTTTT.

This sequence joins TRBV28 and TRBJ1-2; a weak D match, TRBD1 (5 bases). Germline loops: CDR1 MDHEN, CDR2 SYDVKM. The CDR3 is made up of 15 amino acids. Trimming took off 2 bases at V and 3 bases at J, with 13 bases between the two ends. The CDR3: CASSLGDPSYYGYTF. CDR3 DNA: TGTGCCAGCAGTTTAGGGGACCCCTCTTACTATGGCTACACCTTC.

The chain's CDR3 is CASSYPLVAAATDTQYF. The CDR3 nucleotides are TGTGCCAGCAGTTACCCCCTGGTGGCGGCAGCCACAGATACGCAGTATTTT. The chain recombines TRBV6-2 or TRBV6-3 with TRBJ2-3, with D unresolved. The CDR3 consists of 17 residues. V lost 2 bases and J 2 bases, leaving 17 bases between the germline ends. Germline lookup yields CDR1 MNHEY and CDR2 SVGEGT.

This chain joins TRBV5-5 and TRBJ2-1; TRBD1 agrees at 7 bases. Germline CDR1 reads SGHKS; CDR2 reads YYEKEE (reference sequence). CDR3 length: 13 residues. J lost 9 bases, V lost 5 bases, and 8 bases had no gene match. The CDR3 spells CASRVQGPPEQFF. In nucleotides, the CDR3 is TGTGCCAGCAGAGTACAGGGGCCCCCTGAGCAGTTCTTC.

The chain uses TRBV4-2 and TRBJ1-1; possible D gene TRBD1, 5 bases. Germline loops: CDR1 LGHNA, CDR2 YNFKEQ. V was clipped by 3 bases and J by 5 bases, with 13 bases between them. This CDR3 is built from 14 residues. The CDR3 spells CASSQGMEGTEAFF. For the CDR3, the DNA is TGTGCCAGCAGCCAGGGAATGGAGGGGACTGAAGCTTTCTTT.

The V call is TRBV7-2, the J call TRBJ1-3, with TRBD1 matching 7 bases. The length of the CDR3 is 13 residues. The germline CDR1 and CDR2 sequences are SGHTA and FQGNSA. Unmatched junction bases numbered 8, after V lost 4 bases and J lost 11 bases. CDR3 sequence: CASSSTGYGAIYF. CDR3 DNA sequence: TGTGCCAGCAGCTCGACAGGGTACGGGGCCATATATTTT.

This clonotype was picked up many times. The genes are TRBV10-3 and TRBJ2-5; TRBD2 matches 12 bases. The CDR3 totals 15 residues. After removal of 10 bases from V and 1 base from J, the junction contained 7 bases not matched to a gene. The germline gives CDR1 ENHRY, CDR2 SYGVKD. For the CDR3, the DNA is TGTGCCAGCCTCCCTAGCGGGGGGGCCCAAGAGACCCAGTACTTC. This codes for CASLPSGGAQETQYF.

This chain links TRBV11-2 with TRBJ2-7; 7 bases agree with TRBD1. After removal of 3 bases from V and 2 bases from J, the junction contained 4 bases not matched to a gene. Per germline, CDR1 SGHAT and CDR2 FQNNGV. The CDR3 spans 14 residues. This CDR3 is CASSLTGSTYEQYV. CDR3 nucleotides: TGTGCCAGCAGCTTGACAGGGTCAACCTACGAGCAGTACGTC.

V gene TRBV6-5 combines with J gene TRBJ1-2, with 7 bases fitting TRBD1. The CDR3 is made up of 13 amino acids. Per germline, CDR1 MNHEY and CDR2 SVGAGI. V lost 6 bases, J lost 6 bases, and 7 bases stayed unmatched. CDR3 loop: CASSVDRDHGYTF. The DNA of the CDR3 is TGTGCCAGCAGCGTTGACAGGGACCATGGCTACACCTTC.

The sample holds a few counts of this clonotype. This chain joins TRBV28 and TRBJ2-1; 14 bases map to TRBD2. CDR3 length equals 19 residues. Germline V gene lookup returns CDR1 MDHEN and CDR2 SYDVKM. The V segment lost 5 bases and the J segment 1 base; nucleotides outside the gene matches: 10. CDR3 sequence (DNA): TGTGCCAGCAGTCTCGGACTAGCGGGGGGCGAGGGATCCTACAATGAGCAGTTCTTC. This translates into CASSLGLAGGEGSYNEQFF.